Following are 27 T cell receptor beta chains from one sample sequenced in a study of blood T cell repertoires in COVID-19. Clones were read by immunoSEQ multiplex PCR, and TCRdb kept only the in-frame ones, dropping some. The table lists some 180,000 clones, around 85% of them singletons, with 7.5% to 9.5% in the top ten. Sequences were obtained from peripheral blood. The receptors derive from a woman aged 55 to 70 with acute or convalescent COVID-19.

Only one count was recorded for this clone. The rearrangement joins TRBV20-1 to TRBJ2-3, with 8 bases matching TRBD1. Trimming took 3 bases from V and 4 from J; bases not matched to a gene: 6. Germline loops: CDR1 DFQATT, CDR2 SNEGSKA (reference sequence). CDR3 length equals 14 residues. CDR3 nucleotide sequence: TGCAGTGCTAGTTCACAGGGGGATCCAGATACGCAGTATTTT. Encoded protein: CSASSQGDPDTQYF.

This chain connects TRBV28 to TRBJ1-6; no reliable D call. Between the trimmed V and J ends, which lost 1 base and 6 bases, there was a span of 7 bases. Germline V gives CDR1 MDHEN, CDR2 SYDVKM. This CDR3 region has 14 residues. CDR3 protein: CASSLSGSNSPLHF. The CDR3 nucleotides are TGTGCCAGCAGTTTATCGGGGTCTAATTCACCCCTCCACTTT.

The V gene is TRBV6-6, the J gene TRBJ1-3; TRBD1 matches 9 bases. V lost 2 bases and J lost 4; bases outside the gene matches: 3. This CDR3 has 15 residues. Germline loops: CDR1 MNHNY, CDR2 SVGAGI (reference sequence). This CDR3 reads CASSYQGQGGNTIYF. The DNA of the CDR3 is TGTGCCAGCAGTTACCAGGGACAGGGAGGAAACACCATATATTTT.

This chain connects TRBV5-5 to TRBJ2-7, with a weak D call TRBD1 (6 bases). Looked up from germline, CDR1 is SGHKS and CDR2 is YYEKEE (reference sequence). The CDR3 has 13 residues. V was cut by 2 bases and J by 3 bases, with 9 bases left in between. CDR3 bases: TGTGCCAGCAGCTTAGGACAGATCTACGAGCAGTACTTC. Its protein is CASSLGQIYEQYF.

This sequence joins TRBV27 and TRBJ1-2; TRBD1 matches 7 bases. With V trimmed by 2 bases and J by 7 bases, 4 bases remained unmatched. This CDR3 contains 13 residues. Germline values: CDR1 MNHEY, CDR2 SMNVEV (reference sequence). As DNA, the CDR3 is TGTGCCAGCAGTTTAAGGACAGGTTCTGGCTACACCTTC. Protein sequence: CASSLRTGSGYTF.

The chain joins TRBV9 to TRBJ2-1; 10 bases match TRBD2. V shed 0 bases, J shed 9 bases, and the junction held 3 bases outside the gene matches. The CDR3 covers 14 residues. Germline loops: CDR1 SGDLS, CDR2 YYNGEE. The CDR3 region has the DNA TGTGCCAGCAGCGTAGTGACTAGCGGGTCTGAGCAGTTCTTC. Its protein is CASSVVTSGSEQFF.

This clone was seen just once. The genes are TRBV19 and TRBJ2-1; D is possibly TRBD1 (5 bases). Germline-derived CDR1 and CDR2 are LNHDA and SQIVND (reference sequence). The CDR3 spans 13 residues. V lost 7 bases to trimming and J lost 8 bases, with 15 bases between them. The CDR3 loop reads CASNRNWGDEQFF. CDR3 in DNA: TGTGCCAGTAACAGAAACTGGGGCGATGAGCAGTTCTTC.

The CDR3 nucleotides read TGTGCCTGGAGTGCGCTTAGGAGGGACCGATACGAGCAGTACTTC. As protein: CAWSALRRDRYEQYF. The chain recombines TRBV30 with TRBJ2-7; TRBD2 might be the D (6 bases). The CDR3 totals 15 residues. Germline V CDR1 and CDR2: GTSNPN, SVGIG (reference sequence). V lost 1 base to trimming and J lost 4 bases, with 17 bases between them.

The chain has TRBV9 and TRBJ1-1; 11 nucleotides line up with TRBD1. V dropped 0 bases and J dropped 2; count of bases not matched to a gene: 9. CDR1 SGDLS and CDR2 YYNGEE come from the germline V gene. This CDR3 has 18 residues. The CDR3 nucleotides are TGTGCCAGCAGCGTAGGGCTAGGGGGACAGGGGGGAAACACTGAAGCTTTCTTT. It encodes CASSVGLGGQGGNTEAFF.

This chain uses TRBV4-1 with TRBJ2-5; D uncertain. Germline-derived CDR1 and CDR2 are MGHRA and YSYEKL. This CDR3 has 13 residues. Trimming shortened V by 5 bases and J by 5 bases, and 12 bases separated the two germline ends. CDR3: CASSSSAWETQYF. The CDR3 DNA follows: TGCGCCAGCAGCAGCTCCGCCTGGGAGACCCAGTACTTC.

This CDR3 is CASSSARIQPTEAFF. In nucleotides, the CDR3 is TGCGCCAGCAGCTCCGCCCGTATACAGCCCACTGAAGCTTTCTTT. This chain connects TRBV5-1 to TRBJ1-1, with D hard to call. V gave up 3 bases and J gave up 4 bases, with 16 bases separating them. This CDR3 spans 15 amino acids. In germline, CDR1 is SGHRS, CDR2 YFSETQ.

About this clone itself: Relative to the germline gene, one junction end is altered; a read error may explain this. This chain's CDR3 is CASSVAGLASTDTQYF. CDR3 nucleotides: TGTGCCAGCAGCGTAGCGGGACTAGCTAGCACAGATACGCAGTATTTT. The chain is built from TRBV7-2 and TRBJ2-3, with 9 nucleotides matching TRBD2. The germline gives CDR1 SGHTA, CDR2 FQGNSA. This CDR3 contains 16 residues.

The chain has TRBV27 and TRBJ2-7; TRBD1 agrees at 10 bases. This CDR3 has 14 amino acids. With V trimmed by 5 bases and J by 4 bases, 5 bases remained unmatched. CDR1 and CDR2 from the germline V gene are MNHEY and SMNVEV (reference sequence). The CDR3 region is CASSVDRGSYEQYF. Here the CDR3 DNA reads TGTGCCAGCAGTGTGGACAGGGGGTCGTACGAGCAGTACTTC.

This clone was seen only once. This chain connects TRBV20-1 to TRBJ2-1; 7 bases map to TRBD1. CDR1 and CDR2 (germline): DFQATT, SNEGSKA (reference sequence). J was trimmed by 12 bases and V by 5 bases; bases with no gene match: 7. CDR3 length equals 11 residues. In DNA, the CDR3 is TGCAGTGCTGGGACCGGGACAGTGCAGTTCTTC. This gives the protein CSAGTGTVQFF.

Here the CDR3 reads CAWSLAGIYTGELFF. The CDR3 coding sequence is TGTGCCTGGAGCCTAGCGGGAATATACACCGGGGAGCTGTTTTTT. This chain links TRBV30 with TRBJ2-2, with TRBD2 matching over 9 bases. J was trimmed by 3 bases and V by 3 bases; bases with no gene match: 5. Germline V gene lookup returns CDR1 GTSNPN and CDR2 SVGIG (reference sequence). This CDR3 comprises 15 residues.

This clone was detected once. The chain links TRBV13 to TRBJ1-5, with 10 bases fitting TRBD1. With 2 bases clipped from V and 6 bases from J, the junction kept 7 bases outside the gene matches. This CDR3 has 16 amino acids. Germline loops: CDR1 PRHDT, CDR2 FYEKMQ (reference sequence). CDR3 region: CASSLTGQGRGQPQHF. The DNA for the CDR3 is TGTGCCAGCAGCTTAACGGGACAGGGGAGAGGTCAGCCCCAGCATTTT. The whole variable domain, remainder taken from reference TRBV13 and TRBJ1-5, is AAGVIQSPRHLIKEKRETATLKCYPIPRHDTVYWYQQGPGQDPQFLISFYEKMQSDKGSIPDRFSAQQFSDYHSELNMSSLELGDSALYFCASSLTGQGRGQPQHFGDGTRLSIL.

The chain is built from TRBV5-5 and TRBJ1-2; unclear D gene. The CDR3 extends over 13 amino acids. The ends were cut back, 1 base at V and 1 base at J, with 5 bases in the middle. Germline CDR1 reads SGHKS; CDR2 reads YYEKEE (reference sequence). The CDR3 region has the DNA TGTGCCAGCAGCTTGATACTTAACTATGGCTACACCTTC. Its protein product is CASSLILNYGYTF.

The table lists this clone with a few counts. The CDR3 region has the DNA TGTGCCAGCAGCGGGGTAGCGGGAGTTTACAATGAGCAGTTCTTC. Translating it yields CASSGVAGVYNEQFF. The chain links TRBV9 to TRBJ2-1; TRBD2 matches at 9 bases. CDR3 size: 15 residues. Per the germline V gene, CDR1 is SGDLS and CDR2 is YYNGEE. V shed 3 bases and J 4 bases; nucleotides not matched to a gene: 5.

The V gene is TRBV11-2, the J gene TRBJ2-2; 11 bases line up with TRBD2. The CDR3 covers 16 residues. The trim removed 3 bases at V and 2 bases at J, leaving 2 bases unmatched. The germline V gene encodes CDR1 SGHAT and CDR2 FQNNGV. The CDR3 region is CASSLGLAENTGELFF. In DNA form, the CDR3 reads TGTGCCAGCAGCTTGGGACTAGCGGAAAACACCGGGGAGCTGTTTTTT.

The chain employs TRBV3-1 (or the pseudogene TRBV3-2) and TRBJ1-4; D unresolved. Trimming left V 0 bases short and J 0 bases short, with 5 bases between. Germline CDR1 and CDR2: LGHDT and YNNKEL (reference sequence). The CDR3 extends over 15 amino acids. The CDR3 region is CASSQEAATNEKLFF. DNA for the CDR3: TGTGCCAGCAGCCAAGAGGCGGCAACTAATGAAAAACTGTTTTTT.

Note on this clone: An end of the junction does not agree with germline; a read error may underlie this. The V call is TRBV6-5, the J call TRBJ1-1; D call uncertain. The CDR3 runs to 12 residues. CDR1 MNHEY and CDR2 SVGAGI come from the germline V gene. CDR3 coding DNA: TGTGCCAGTACTCCTTCCCCACCGGAGCTTTGGTTT. This sequence encodes CASTPSPPELWF.

CDR3 in amino acids: CASSIDGQSSYEQYV. CDR3 DNA: TGTGCCAGCAGCATAGACGGACAGAGCTCCTACGAGCAGTACGTC. This rearrangement joins TRBV7-8 to TRBJ2-7, with D perhaps matching TRBD1 (6 bases). The CDR3 is 15 residues long. Trimming removed 5 bases from V and 0 bases from J, with 14 bases in between. Per germline, CDR1 SGHVS and CDR2 FQNEAQ.

The DNA for the CDR3 is TGTGCCAGCAGTGATGGGCCATTTTCACCCCTCCACTTT. The encoded protein is CASSDGPFSPLHF. The genes are TRBV2 and TRBJ1-6, with D uncertain. Germline V gives CDR1 SNHLY, CDR2 FYNNEI. The CDR3 spans 13 residues. Trimming cost V 3 bases and J 9 bases, with 9 bases left between them. The variable domain in full, completed from reference TRBV2 and TRBJ1-6, reads EPEVTQTPSHQVTQMGQEVILRCVPISNHLYFYWYRQILGQKVEFLVSFYNNEISEKSEIFDDQFSVERPDGSNFTLKIRSTKLEDSAMYFCASSDGPFSPLHFGNGTRLTVT.

This clone was observed a few times. The chain recombines TRBV28 with TRBJ2-7; 9 bases line up with TRBD1. The CDR3 covers 14 residues. The V segment lost 6 bases and the J segment 6 bases; nucleotides outside the gene matches: 9. CDR1 and CDR2 (germline): MDHEN, SYDVKM. CDR3 in DNA: TGTGCCAGCAGGCAGGGGACAGGGCCCGTCGAGCAGTACTTC. Protein sequence: CASRQGTGPVEQYF.

V is TRBV6-5 and J is TRBJ1-2, with D perhaps TRBD1 (6 bases). The CDR3 totals 14 residues. V was cut by 6 bases and J by 2 bases, with 13 bases left in between. Germline V lookup: CDR1 MNHEY, CDR2 SVGAGI. The DNA for the CDR3 is TGTGCCAGCAGGGACCAGGGGCAAAACTATGGCTACACCTTC. It specifies CASRDQGQNYGYTF.

Here the CDR3 reads CAWSVMGLAGTDTQYF. The CDR3 nucleotides read TGTGCCTGGAGCGTAATGGGACTAGCGGGCACAGATACGCAGTATTTT. This chain links TRBV30 with TRBJ2-3, with 11 bases lining up with TRBD2. Per germline, CDR1 GTSNPN and CDR2 SVGIG (reference sequence). The CDR3 sequence is 16 residues long. The ends lost 3 bases at V and 1 base at J; junction bases unmatched: 6. Combining the CDR3 with reference TRBV30 and TRBJ2-3 gives the whole variable domain SQTIHQWPATLVQPVGSPLSLECTVEGTSNPNLYWYRQAAGRGLQLLFYSVGIGQISSEVPQNLSASRPQDRQFILSSKKLLLSDSGFYLCAWSVMGLAGTDTQYFGPGTRLTVL.

The rearrangement uses TRBV7-9 and TRBJ2-3; D might be TRBD1 (6 bases). The CDR3 covers 15 residues. With 7 bases removed from V and 6 bases from J, the gap between germline ends came to 20 bases. Germline CDR1 SEHNR, CDR2 FQNEAQ (reference sequence). DNA for the CDR3: TGTGCCAGCACCCTGGGCTACAGGGTCGGGGATACGCAGTATTTT. As protein: CASTLGYRVGDTQYF.